This TCR beta chain was observed in a study of blood T cell repertoires in COVID-19. Across the study: PBMCs, B-cell-depleted T cells, or T cells were the source of the cDNA or gDNA that made up the material.

Per the authors' pipeline: By means of reference gene primer amplification, nucleated cell counts were estimated. Generated by immunoSEQ multiplex PCR, the TCRdb table keeps only in-frame clones and is missing some. V and J calls and clone size are given by that table; D and trimming were obtained from the DNA. The sample includes 200,000 to 300,000 clones, approximately 85% seen only once; the top ten take about 2.1%. The study recruited people aged roughly 18 to 95 years across roughly 23 US areas. Donors of Cohort 3 who recovered were those that had two negative PCRs, clearance, or symptom resolution. Trimming took 4 bases from V and 6 from J, leaving 7 bases between them. This CDR3 region has 13 residues. CDR1 is LNHDA, CDR2 SQIVND, per germline (reference sequence). Concerning this clone: Other nucleotide sequences from this sample produce the same CDR3.

Specimen: PBMCs or T cells enriched from blood (not recorded which). The clonotype was recovered from a woman aged 50 to 65 who had recovered from COVID-19. The rearrangement links TRBV19 to TRBJ1-6; no clear D gene. The CDR3 sequence: CASSNRGNSPLHF. Here the CDR3 DNA reads TGTGCCAGTAGTAATCGGGGTAATTCACCCCTCCACTTT.